This is a list of T cell receptor beta chains from one sample in a study of blood T cells in healthy people across ages. TCRdb ran MiXCR on the 5' RACE reads and lists one entry per CDR3 protein. This sample has 1,500,000 or so distinct CDR3 sequences, with approximately 59% found just once. Input material: blood. The source is a young man in good health. Each CDR3 is given with its conserved first and last residue. D genes are given only for firm matches. The listing skips clone size in some rows; elsewhere it reads once, few, many or a size class.

- | - | TRBJ2-3 | TRBV7-8 | TGTGCCAGCAGCTCGTCAGGGATCGACGCAGATACGCAGTATTTT | CASSSSGIDADTQYF
- | - | TRBJ1-4 | TRBV7-9 | TGTGCCAGCAGCTTAGGGGATTCATGGACTAATGAAAAACTGTTTTTT | CASSLGDSWTNEKLFF
- | - | TRBJ1-6 | TRBV27 | TGTGCCAGCAGACAGGGTTCTTCTTCACCCCTCCACTTT | CASRQGSSSPLHF
TRBD1 | - | TRBJ2-1 | TRBV29-1 | TGCAGCGTTGAGGATCGACAGGGATGGGACAATGAGCAGTTCTTC | CSVEDRQGWDNEQFF
- | - | TRBJ2-7 | TRBV7-2 | TGTGCCAGCAGCTTTTCCAGGGACCCTTCCTACGAGCAGTACTTC | CASSFSRDPSYEQYF
TRBD1 | - | TRBJ2-1 | TRBV12-3/TRBV12-4 | TGTGCCAGCAAAGAGGACAGGCGACAAGGGACCCAGTTCTTC | CASKEDRRQGTQFF
- | - | TRBJ1-1 | TRBV5-5 | TGTGCCAGCAGCTTGGAAGGGAGGATACCTGAAGCTTTCTTT | CASSLEGRIPEAFF
TRBD2 | - | TRBJ2-1 | TRBV4-1 | TGCGCCAGCAGCCAAGTGCGCCGGGGGGTGGGTGAGCAGTTCTTC | CASSQVRRGVGEQFF
- | - | TRBJ2-5 | TRBV29-1 | TGCAGCGTTGGGCAGTCGGAGACCCAGTACTTC | CSVGQSETQYF
- | - | TRBJ1-5 | TRBV5-1 | TGCGCCAGCAGCCCGGCCGGGACCGCGGGGAATCAGCCCCAGCATTTT | CASSPAGTAGNQPQHF
TRBD1 | few | TRBJ2-5 | TRBV12-3/TRBV12-4 | TGTGCCAGCTCTCTAGGGGGCGACCGGCAAGAGACCCAGTACTTC | CASSLGGDRQETQYF
TRBD2 | - | TRBJ2-7 | TRBV20-1 | TGCAGTGCTAGAAATAGGGCGGGAGAGACCTACGAGCAGTACTTC | CSARNRAGETYEQYF
- | once | TRBJ1-2 | TRBV12-3/TRBV12-4 | TGTGCCAGCAGTTTCGCCAGGTTCAATGGCTACACCTTC | CASSFARFNGYTF
- | - | TRBJ1-1 | TRBV29-1 | TGCAGCGTTGTGCTACAGAAAATCGAGGAAGCTTTCTTT | CSVVLQKIEEAFF
- | once | TRBJ2-7 | TRBV6-2/TRBV6-3 | TGTGCCAGCAGTTACTTCTCGGGGGAAGCCTACGAGCAGTACTTC | CASSYFSGEAYEQYF
- | few | TRBJ2-5 | TRBV7-2 | TGTGCCAGCAGCTTCGGGGGGCGCGGGGAGACCCAGTACTTC | CASSFGGRGETQYF
TRBD2 | - | TRBJ2-3 | TRBV12-3/TRBV12-4 | TGTGCCAGCAGTCCCTCGACTAGCGGGGGCACAGATACGCAGTATTTT | CASSPSTSGGTDTQYF
TRBD1 | - | TRBJ1-2 | TRBV20-1 | TGCAGTCCTGAGACAGGGGGTCTTCGTGGCTACACCTTC | CSPETGGLRGYTF
- | - | TRBJ2-6 | TRBV15 | TGTGCCACCAGCAGGCCCGACTCTGGGGCCAACGTCCTGACTTTC | CATSRPDSGANVLTF
- | - | TRBJ1-4 | TRBV29-1 | TGCAGCGTTGAAGGACCGGGTTCTTTTGCAACTAATGAAAAACTGTTTTTT | CSVEGPGSFATNEKLFF
- | - | TRBJ2-3 | TRBV28 | TGTGCCAGCAGTTATCAAAAAAGGGGGGGGCCCACAGATACGCAGTATTTT | CASSYQKRGGPTDTQYF
- | - | TRBJ2-5 | TRBV28 | TGTGCCAGCAGACTAGGATCAGGGGAGACCCAGTACTTC | CASRLGSGETQYF
- | - | TRBJ2-4 | TRBV4-1 | TGCGCCAGCAGCCAAGATAACCTCGGAGGAGACATTCAGTACTTC | CASSQDNLGGDIQYF
- | - | TRBJ1-5 | TRBV7-9 | TGTGCCAGCAGCCCTTCGACTGGGCAGCCCCAGCATTTT | CASSPSTGQPQHF
- | - | TRBJ2-6 | TRBV4-3 | TGCGCCAGCAGTTATTATTCTAACTCTGGGGCCAACGTCCTGACTTTC | CASSYYSNSGANVLTF
TRBD2 | few | TRBJ2-5 | TRBV5-1 | TGCGCCAGTAGACTAGCGGGGGCGGAGACCCAGTACTTC | CASRLAGAETQYF
- | few | TRBJ2-2 | TRBV7-2 | TGTGCCAGCAGAAACAGGGCGAACACCGGGGAGCTGTTTTTT | CASRNRANTGELFF
- | - | TRBJ2-3 | TRBV3-1 | TGTGCCAGCCCGGACAGCTACACAGATACGCAGTATTTT | CASPDSYTDTQYF
- | - | TRBJ1-1 | TRBV13 | TGTGCCAGCAGCTTAGGCCGAAGGGGGAGGACTGAAGCTTTCTTT | CASSLGRRGRTEAFF
TRBD1 | - | TRBJ2-7 | TRBV29-1 | TGCAGCGCCCTGTGGGCAGGGGGCATACCCTACGAGCAGTACTTC | CSALWAGGIPYEQYF
TRBD2 | few | TRBJ2-1 | TRBV3-1 | TGTGCCAGCAGCGGACTAGCGGGGGGGAAGGGTCTTGAGCAGTTCTTC | CASSGLAGGKGLEQFF
- | - | TRBJ2-7 | TRBV6-6 | TGTGCCAGCAGTTACCTCCAGGGGATGGCCTACGAGCAGTACTTC | CASSYLQGMAYEQYF
- | - | TRBJ2-5 | TRBV9 | TGTGCCAGCAGCGTAGGGGGCAAGCAAGAGACCCAGTACTTC | CASSVGGKQETQYF
TRBD2 | - | TRBJ2-5 | TRBV7-2 | TGTGCCAGCAGCCCGCCGGGACTAGCGGGAGGACCGAGGGGGAATGAGCAGTACTTC | CASSPPGLAGGPRGNEQYF
TRBD2 | - | TRBJ2-1 | TRBV4-1 | TGCGCCAGCAGCCAAGTCGAACTAGCGAGATACAATGAGCAGTTCTTC | CASSQVELARYNEQFF
- | - | TRBJ1-5 | TRBV2 | TGTGCCAGCAGTGAAGGAATGGGATTGCAGCCCCAGCATTTT | CASSEGMGLQPQHF
TRBD1 | - | TRBJ1-1 | TRBV12-3/TRBV12-4 | TGTGCCAGCAACAGGGGGGGGCCGAACACTGAAGCTTTCTTT | CASNRGGPNTEAFF
- | - | TRBJ2-1 | TRBV6-2/TRBV6-3 | TGTGCCAGCTCCTCAGCTGGGAGCAATGAGCAGTTCTTC | CASSSAGSNEQFF
- | many | TRBJ1-1 | TRBV20-1 | TGCAGTGCTAGAGTCCCAGGGTCCCACACTGAAGCTTTCTTT | CSARVPGSHTEAFF
- | - | TRBJ2-1 | TRBV28 | TGTGCCAGCAGTCTCCCCCAGGACGGAACTGAGCAGTTCTTC | CASSLPQDGTEQFF
TRBD1 | - | TRBJ2-7 | TRBV7-6 | TGTGCCAGCAGCACCAGACAGGGAGACTCCTACGAGCAGTACTTC | CASSTRQGDSYEQYF
TRBD2 | - | TRBJ2-1 | TRBV6-2/TRBV6-3 | TGTGCCAGCAGCCGTACTCTAGCGGGGGGCACTAACTCCTACAATGAGCAGTTCTTC | CASSRTLAGGTNSYNEQFF
TRBD2 | - | TRBJ2-6 | TRBV28 | TGTGCCAGCAGTTTTGGGTCGGGGAGGGGATTCTCTGGGGCCAACGTCCTGACTTTC | CASSFGSGRGFSGANVLTF
- | - | TRBJ2-2 | TRBV12-5 | TGTGCTAGTGGTTTGGCCCCTAGGGCGGACACCGGGGAGCTGTTTTTT | CASGLAPRADTGELFF
- | - | TRBJ2-7 | TRBV10-2 | TGCGCCAGCAGTGAGTCGGTGCGGAACTCCTACGAGCAGTACTTC | CASSESVRNSYEQYF
- | few | TRBJ1-1 | TRBV29-1 | TGCAGCGTTGAATGGTCCAGGGGTACTGAAGCTTTCTTT | CSVEWSRGTEAFF
- | - | TRBJ1-2 | TRBV6-1 | TGTGCCAGCAGTGAAGGGTCACAGGCCCATGGCTACACCTTC | CASSEGSQAHGYTF
- | - | TRBJ2-5 | TRBV6-5 | TGTGCCAGCATCCCCCTTCCTGAGGGAGAGACCCAGTACTTC | CASIPLPEGETQYF
- | few | TRBJ2-5 | TRBV20-1 | TGCAGTGCACCGATGAGGGGTAGAGAGACCCAGTACTTC | CSAPMRGRETQYF
TRBD2 | - | TRBJ2-1 | TRBV3-1 | TGTGCCACCCGGCTAGCGGGAAACTACAATGAGCAGTTCTTC | CATRLAGNYNEQFF
TRBD2 | - | TRBJ2-3 | TRBV12-3/TRBV12-4 | TGTGCCAGCAGTTCCCCCGGGGGGGGCCCAGGGGATACGCAGTATTTT | CASSSPGGGPGDTQYF
TRBD1 | - | TRBJ1-2 | TRBV11-2 | TGTGCCAGCAGCCGCTCATGGGGCCAGGGGGAAGCTAACTATGGCTACACCTTC | CASSRSWGQGEANYGYTF
TRBD2 | - | TRBJ2-7 | TRBV5-1 | TGCGCCAGCAGCCCGGGACTAGCGAAATACGAGCAGTACTTC | CASSPGLAKYEQYF
TRBD1 | - | TRBJ1-5 | TRBV12-3/TRBV12-4 | TGTGCCAGCAGTTTAGCACAGGGGACTAATCAGCCCCAGCATTTT | CASSLAQGTNQPQHF
TRBD1 | - | TRBJ2-5 | TRBV29-1 | TGCAGCGTTGAAGGCCGGGACAGGGGTCTCGAGACCCAGTACTTC | CSVEGRDRGLETQYF